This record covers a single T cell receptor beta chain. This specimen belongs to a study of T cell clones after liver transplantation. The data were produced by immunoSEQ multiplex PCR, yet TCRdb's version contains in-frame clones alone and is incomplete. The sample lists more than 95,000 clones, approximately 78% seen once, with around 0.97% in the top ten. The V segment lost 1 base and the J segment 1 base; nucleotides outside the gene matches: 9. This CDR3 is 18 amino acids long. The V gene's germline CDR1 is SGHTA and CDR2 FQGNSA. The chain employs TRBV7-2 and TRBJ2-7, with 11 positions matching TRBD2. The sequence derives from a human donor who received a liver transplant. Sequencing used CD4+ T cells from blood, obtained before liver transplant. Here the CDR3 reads CASSLVPSGGSRSYEQYF. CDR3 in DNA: TGTGCCAGCAGCTTAGTTCCTAGCGGGGGGAGCAGGTCCTACGAGCAGTACTTC. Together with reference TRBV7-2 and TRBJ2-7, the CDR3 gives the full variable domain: GAGVSQSPSNKVTEKGKDVELRCDPISGHTALYWYRQSLGQGLEFLIYFQGNSAPDKSGLPSDRFSAERTGGSVSTLTIQRTQQEDSAVYLCASSLVPSGGSRSYEQYFGPGTRLTVT.